This entry lists 3 T cell receptor beta chains sequenced from one sample in a study of T cells in Graves' hyperthyroidism and ophthalmopathy. Amplification targeted TCR beta CDR3 regions from RNA transcripts. First-round RT-PCR with HTBI primers amplified the TCR CDR3 region. From the multiplex PCR reads, TCRdb called clonotypes with MiXCR, one entry per CDR3 protein. Here the sample spans hundreds of thousands of distinct CDR3 sequences, just under 45% being singletons. The sequenced material came from peripheral blood or thyroid tissue (not recorded which). The receptors were sampled from an adult man with Graves' disease, either hyperthyroidism or ophthalmopathy (not recorded which).

This clonotype was found many times. V and J are TRBV9 and TRBJ2-7, with 9 nucleotides matching TRBD1. CDR3 length: 15 amino acids. Germline trimming cut 0 bases from V and 6 bases from J; bases unmatched to any gene: 7. Germline V lookup: CDR1 SGDLS, CDR2 YYNGEE. The CDR3 reads CASSVAGTGLVEQYF. CDR3 sequence (DNA): TGTGCCAGCAGCGTAGCGGGGACAGGGCTCGTCGAGCAGTACTTC.

This clonotype was observed many times. The rearrangement joins TRBV25-1 to TRBJ2-7; maybe TRBD1 (5 bases). Germline CDR1 reads MGHDK; CDR2 reads SYGVNS. CDR3 length: 12 amino acids. V shed 4 bases and J shed 2 bases, with 6 bases lying between them. The CDR3 coding sequence is TGTGCCAGCAGTGGACAGACCTACGAGCAGTACTTC. This sequence encodes CASSGQTYEQYF.

This clonotype was seen many times. The genes are TRBV2 and TRBJ1-6; possible D gene TRBD1, 5 bases. This CDR3 spans 14 amino acids. The germline CDR1 and CDR2 sequences are SNHLY and FYNNEI. Trimming took off 6 bases at V and 5 bases at J, with 11 bases between the two ends. CDR3 in amino acids: CASRTQVNNSPLHF. The DNA for the CDR3 is TGTGCCAGCAGGACACAGGTTAATAATTCACCCCTCCACTTT. Drawing the rest from reference TRBV2 and TRBJ1-6, the complete variable domain is EPEVTQTPSHQVTQMGQEVILRCVPISNHLYFYWYRQILGQKVEFLVSFYNNEISEKSEIFDDQFSVERPDGSNFTLKIRSTKLEDSAMYFCASRTQVNNSPLHFGNGTRLTVT.